What follows describes a single T cell receptor (beta chain). The antigen is not known. This sample was taken from a study of T cell responses to AZD1222 COVID-19 vaccine. Study context: Timing groups of about 4 and about 12 weeks for second doses were pooled. Study observations and caveats: In all cases, repertoires were sampled only after the peak T cell response. It should be noted that donors were predominantly white British and more often female, and clonal diversity was possibly underestimated. The CD4 TCRs associated with vaccination extended across spike and predominated at 160-218 and 743-854.

This CDR3 spans 15 amino acids. Generated by immunoSEQ multiplex PCR, the TCRdb table keeps only in-frame clones and is missing some. In the table there are 100,000 or so clones, roughly 87% of which are singletons. The chain employs TRBV21-1 and TRBJ2-7. TRBV21-1 is listed as a pseudogene. This receptor was taken from an adult in good health. This sample comprised peripheral blood, obtained on day 0 of AZD1222 vaccination. CDR3 sequence reads: CASTVVLGSSYEQYF. In DNA form, the CDR3 reads TGTGCCAGCACGGTAGTGCTGGGATCCTCCTACGAGCAGTACTTC.